These 29 T cell receptor beta chains came from one sample sequenced in a study of blood T cell repertoires in COVID-19. TCRdb's table, derived via immunoSEQ multiplex PCR, lists solely in-frame clones and lacks some. Of 100,000 to 150,000 clones listed, around 89% are singletons. The source material was peripheral blood. These TCRs come from a man in his 70s with active COVID-19.

The chain has TRBV28 and TRBJ1-2; 9 nucleotides match TRBD1. Trimming at V came to 2 bases and at J to 5 bases, leaving 6 bases not matched to a gene. The CDR3 has 15 residues. Per germline, CDR1 MDHEN and CDR2 SYDVKM. As DNA, the CDR3 is TGTGCCAGCAGTTTAAGGGGGACAGGGTTTTATGGCTACACCTTC. As protein: CASSLRGTGFYGYTF.

This rearrangement joins TRBV7-9 to TRBJ1-2; TRBD1 might be the D (5 bases). With 1 base removed from V and 2 bases from J, the gap between germline ends came to 11 bases. CDR3 length: 15 amino acids. CDR1 is SEHNR and CDR2 is FQNEAQ in the germline V gene (reference sequence). DNA for the CDR3: TGTGCCAGCAGCTTAGTTGGCAGGGCAAACTATGGCTACACCTTC. This codes for CASSLVGRANYGYTF.

V and J are TRBV7-2 and TRBJ1-1, with 7 bases that match TRBD1. The CDR3 length is 13 residues. Trimming removed 8 bases from V and 6 bases from J; junction bases left unmatched: 9. CDR1 and CDR2 from the germline V gene are SGHTA and FQGNSA. CDR3 loop: CASSRQGLSEAFF. Here the CDR3 DNA reads TGTGCCAGCTCCCGACAGGGCCTATCTGAAGCTTTCTTT.

This clone was seen just once. CDR3 sequence (DNA): TGCGCCAGCAGCTTTCAGGGTAGCCAAGAGACCCAGTACTTC. It translates to CASSFQGSQETQYF. V is TRBV5-1 and J is TRBJ2-5, with a weak D call TRBD1 (5 bases). The germline gives CDR1 SGHRS, CDR2 YFSETQ. Trimming removed 2 bases at V and 1 base at J, with 9 bases between. The CDR3 is made up of 14 amino acids.

The V and J genes are TRBV19 and TRBJ2-7; D is possibly TRBD2 (6 bases). There are 11 residues in the CDR3. In germline, CDR1 is LNHDA, CDR2 SQIVND (reference sequence). The V gene lost 5 bases and the J gene lost 7 bases, with 9 bases spanning the gap. The CDR3 sequence is CASSSLAEQYF. The CDR3 nucleotides read TGTGCCAGTAGTTCCCTAGCGGAGCAGTACTTC.

This chain uses TRBV11-2 with TRBJ1-2; maybe TRBD1 (5 bases). Deletions cut 4 bases from V and 5 bases from J, with 14 bases between. CDR1 SGHAT and CDR2 FQNNGV come from the germline V gene. This CDR3 has 14 residues. CDR3 region: CASSSNQGAYGYTF. The CDR3 nucleotides read TGTGCCAGCAGCTCAAATCAGGGTGCTTATGGCTACACCTTC.

This chain connects TRBV10-3 to TRBJ1-6; TRBD1 matches 7 bases. The CDR3 runs to 15 residues. Per germline, CDR1 ENHRY and CDR2 SYGVKD. V trimming: 6 bases; J trimming: 5 bases; junction bases outside the gene matches: 7. CDR3 coding DNA: TGTGCCATCAGGTCAGGCGGGACAGATAATTCACCCCTCCACTTT. Translated, it gives CAIRSGGTDNSPLHF.

This chain joins TRBV5-6 and TRBJ2-1; 9 positions match TRBD2. Trimming cost V 5 bases and J 7 bases; bases outside gene matches: 10. The CDR3 totals 15 residues. The germline V gene encodes CDR1 SGHDT and CDR2 YYEEEE. CDR3 sequence (DNA): TGTGCCAGCAGGGAGGGACTAGCTTCCTCTAATGAGCAGTTCTTC. Protein sequence: CASREGLASSNEQFF.

The rearrangement links TRBV12-3 or TRBV12-4 to TRBJ2-3, with no clear D. V lost 2 bases to trimming and J lost 3 bases, with 3 bases between them. The CDR3 extends over 12 amino acids. CDR3 residues: CASSLSTDTQYF. The CDR3, as DNA: TGTGCCAGCAGTTTATCTACAGATACGCAGTATTTT.

This rearrangement joins TRBV4-1 to TRBJ2-3, with TRBD2 matching over 7 bases. Losses at the gene ends were 1 base for V and 10 bases for J; bases not matched to a gene: 5. Germline CDR1 is MGHRA and CDR2 is YSYEKL. The CDR3 is 13 residues long. Here the CDR3 reads CASSQGGAGSQYF. In DNA, the CDR3 is TGCGCCAGCAGCCAAGGAGGAGCGGGATCGCAGTATTTT.

The chain couples TRBV30 to TRBJ1-4; D is possibly TRBD1 (6 bases). The CDR3 sequence is 16 residues long. The V end was cut by 3 bases, the J end by 5 bases, with 19 bases between. Germline CDR1 GTSNPN, CDR2 SVGIG (reference sequence). CDR3 sequence (DNA): TGTGCCTGGAGCCCCACGGCCAGGGGAAGGAATGAAAAACTGTTTTTT. Translating gives CAWSPTARGRNEKLFF.

This sequence joins TRBV6-5 and TRBJ2-7; 9 nucleotides align to TRBD2. CDR1 is MNHEY and CDR2 is SVGAGI in the germline V gene. This CDR3 contains 13 residues. J lost 4 bases, V lost 6 bases, and 4 bases had no gene match. CDR3 coding DNA: TGTGCCAGCAGCTCAGCGGGAGGATACGAGCAGTACTTC. Amino acid sequence: CASSSAGGYEQYF.

This clone was observed a handful of times. Different DNA sequences within this sample yield the same CDR3. The chain combines TRBV19 with TRBJ2-2, with D perhaps TRBD1 (6 bases). Germline CDR1 is LNHDA and CDR2 is SQIVND (reference sequence). Between the trimmed V and J ends, which lost 5 bases and 0 bases, there was a span of 10 bases. The CDR3 runs 15 residues. In DNA, the CDR3 is TGTGCCAGTAGTCCCGGGACAACGAACACCGGGGAGCTGTTTTTT. Translated, it gives CASSPGTTNTGELFF.

The chain employs TRBV7-6 and TRBJ2-2; 11 positions match TRBD2. The J segment lost 6 bases and the V segment lost 0 bases, leaving 9 bases of the junction unmatched. CDR1 and CDR2 (germline): SGHVS, FNYEAQ. The CDR3 is made up of 18 amino acids. CDR3 in DNA: TGTGCCAGCAGCTTAGCCCCTATCACTAGCGGGAGTGCCGGGGAGCTGTTTTTT. It encodes CASSLAPITSGSAGELFF.

This rearrangement joins TRBV11-1 to TRBJ2-6; D not certain. With 5 bases removed from V and 4 bases from J, the gap between germline ends came to 12 bases. Looked up from germline, CDR1 is SGHAT and CDR2 is FQDESV (reference sequence). CDR3 length: 15 residues. CDR3 in amino acids: CASSPGSSGANVLTF. The CDR3, as DNA: TGTGCCAGCAGCCCCGGGTCCTCGGGGGCCAACGTCCTGACTTTC.

The chain is built from TRBV3-1 (or the pseudogene TRBV3-2) and TRBJ1-2; TRBD1 matches at 9 bases. The V segment lost 0 bases and the J segment 3 bases; nucleotides outside the gene matches: 8. The CDR3 is 17 residues long. Germline CDR1 and CDR2: LGHDT and YNNKEL (reference sequence). The CDR3: CASSQDLLDRGDYGYTF. The CDR3 region has the DNA TGTGCCAGCAGCCAAGATCTGTTGGACAGGGGAGACTATGGCTACACCTTC.

The chain carries TRBV11-3 and TRBJ2-1; D remains ambiguous. This CDR3 has 15 residues. The germline V gene encodes CDR1 SGHNT and CDR2 YENEEA. The V end was cut by 2 bases, the J end by 0 bases, with 8 bases between. This chain's CDR3 is CASSLSRSSYNEQFF. Written as DNA, the CDR3 is TGTGCCAGCAGCTTAAGCCGGAGCTCCTACAATGAGCAGTTCTTC.

The CDR3 DNA follows: TGTGCCAGCTCACCCGAAAGGGGGCGAACTGAAGCTTTCTTT. Amino acids: CASSPERGRTEAFF. The rearrangement uses TRBV18 and TRBJ1-1; 7 nucleotides agree with TRBD1. Per the germline V gene, CDR1 is KGHSH and CDR2 is LQKENI. V trimming: 3 bases; J trimming: 5 bases; junction bases outside the gene matches: 6. This CDR3 contains 14 residues.

V is TRBV19 and J is TRBJ1-2; unclear D gene. The germline CDR1 and CDR2 sequences are LNHDA and SQIVND (reference sequence). The CDR3 length is 16 residues. V lost 1 base and J lost 0, with 12 bases in between. The CDR3 is CASSIVAGEANYGYTF. CDR3 in DNA: TGTGCCAGTAGTATAGTTGCCGGAGAAGCTAACTATGGCTACACCTTC.

The V and J genes are TRBV15 and TRBJ1-4; D not certain. The germline V gene has CDR1 LNHNV and CDR2 YYDKDF (reference sequence). The CDR3 spans 14 residues. Trimming shortened V by 2 bases and J by 6 bases, and 10 bases separated the two germline ends. DNA of the CDR3: TGTGCCACCAGCAGACAGGCTGTTGATGAAAAACTGTTTTTT. This translates into CATSRQAVDEKLFF. Full variable domain (remainder filled in from reference TRBV15 and TRBJ1-4): DAMVIQNPRYQVTQFGKPVTLSCSQTLNHNVMYWYQQKSSQAPKLLFHYYDKDFNNEADTPDNFQSRRPNTSFCFLDIRSPGLGDTAMYLCATSRQAVDEKLFFGSGTQLSVL.

This sequence joins TRBV24-1 and TRBJ2-1; a weak D match, TRBD2 (6 bases). Germline V gene data show CDR1 as KGHDR and CDR2 as SFDVKD. V was cut by 3 bases and J by 8 bases, with 13 bases left in between. The CDR3 runs to 14 residues. CDR3 loop: CATSDSLALYEQFF. The CDR3 DNA sequence: TGTGCCACCAGTGATAGTCTAGCGTTGTATGAGCAGTTCTTC.

The chain's CDR3 is CASSRRRGTEAFF. DNA for the CDR3: TGTGCCAGCAGCAGACGGAGGGGTACTGAAGCTTTCTTT. The rearrangement joins TRBV6-5 to TRBJ1-1; possibly TRBD1 for D (5 bases). CDR3 length: 13 amino acids. V lost 6 bases to trimming and J lost 5 bases, with 13 bases between them. Germline CDR1 MNHEY, CDR2 SVGAGI.

This rearrangement joins TRBV5-6 to TRBJ2-5, with D perhaps matching TRBD1 (5 bases). Trimming pared 4 bases from V and 4 bases from J, leaving 14 bases between. CDR3 length: 14 amino acids. Germline CDR1 SGHDT, CDR2 YYEEEE. CDR3: CASSPAWGIETQYF. The CDR3 DNA sequence: TGTGCCAGCAGCCCTGCGTGGGGCATAGAGACCCAGTACTTC. The full variable domain, rest sourced from reference TRBV5-6 and TRBJ2-5, is DAGVTQSPTHLIKTRGQQVTLRCSPKSGHDTVSWYQQALGQGPQFIFQYYEEEERQRGNFPDRFSGHQFPNYSSELNVNALLLGDSALYLCASSPAWGIETQYFGPGTRLLVL.

The chain links TRBV29-1 to TRBJ2-1; D is perhaps TRBD2 (6 bases). The CDR3 consists of 14 residues. Germline V gives CDR1 SQVTM, CDR2 ANQGSEA. The V and J ends lost 6 bases and 2 bases respectively, with 14 bases between them. The CDR3 is CSVTGGDAYNEQFF. CDR3 DNA sequence: TGCAGCGTAACCGGGGGTGACGCCTACAATGAGCAGTTCTTC.

The chain combines TRBV6-2 or TRBV6-3 with TRBJ2-1, with 13 bases that match TRBD2. CDR3 size: 15 residues. In germline, CDR1 is MNHEY, CDR2 SVGEGT. Trimming took 5 bases from V and 9 from J; bases not matched to a gene: 7. The CDR3 DNA follows: TGTGCCAGCAGTACTCGGACTAGCGGGAGATCTGAGCAGTTCTTC. It encodes CASSTRTSGRSEQFF.

The chain carries TRBV7-2 and TRBJ1-5, with 8 bases fitting TRBD1. Germline CDR1 reads SGHTA; CDR2 reads FQGNSA. The ends lost 4 bases at V and 4 bases at J; junction bases unmatched: 6. The CDR3 has 15 amino acids. The CDR3 DNA reads TGTGCCAGCAGCTCGGGACAGGTTAATAATCAGCCCCAGCATTTT. Its protein is CASSSGQVNNQPQHF.

The V call is TRBV5-4, the J call TRBJ1-6; D not certain. Germline CDR1 and CDR2: SGHNT and YYREEE (reference sequence). V was pared by 0 bases and J by 7 bases, with 11 bases between. The CDR3 contains 15 residues. As DNA, the CDR3 is TGTGCCAGCAGCTTGGGGCAGCGGGTGAATTCACCCCTCCACTTT. Protein: CASSLGQRVNSPLHF.

The V gene is TRBV3-1 (or the pseudogene TRBV3-2), the J gene TRBJ1-5; possibly TRBD1 for D (5 bases). Germline V gene lookup returns CDR1 LGHDT and CDR2 YNNKEL (reference sequence). The CDR3 spans 16 residues. Trimming stripped 4 bases from V and 2 bases from J, with 15 bases between. This CDR3 is CASSRGGVTGNQPQHF. CDR3 nucleotides: TGTGCCAGCAGCCGGGGTGGGGTGACAGGCAATCAGCCCCAGCATTTT.

V and J are TRBV5-1 and TRBJ2-7; TRBD2 might be the D (5 bases). The CDR3 extends over 16 amino acids. V shed 4 bases and J shed 0 bases, with 17 bases lying between them. Germline V gene sequence: CDR1 SGHRS, CDR2 YFSETQ. The CDR3 spells CASSPDRLGSSYEQYF. As DNA, the CDR3 is TGCGCCAGCAGCCCCGATCGTCTTGGGAGCTCCTACGAGCAGTACTTC.